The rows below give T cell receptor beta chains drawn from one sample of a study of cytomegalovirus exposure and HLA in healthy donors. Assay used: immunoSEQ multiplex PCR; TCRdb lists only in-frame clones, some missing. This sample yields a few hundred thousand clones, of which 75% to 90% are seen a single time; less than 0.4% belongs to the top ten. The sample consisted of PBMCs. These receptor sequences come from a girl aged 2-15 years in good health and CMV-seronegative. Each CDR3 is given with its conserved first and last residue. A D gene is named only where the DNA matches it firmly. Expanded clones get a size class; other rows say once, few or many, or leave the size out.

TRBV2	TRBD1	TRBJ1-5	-	CASSGGGQGGGQPQHF	TGTGCCAGCAGTGGGGGGGGACAGGGGGGAGGTCAGCCCCAGCATTTT
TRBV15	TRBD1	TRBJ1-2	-	CATGDRTFYGYTF	TGTGCCACCGGGGACAGGACCTTCTATGGCTACACCTTC
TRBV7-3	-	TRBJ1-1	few	CASSLFSGTEAFF	TGTGCCAGCAGCTTATTTTCGGGTACTGAAGCTTTCTTT
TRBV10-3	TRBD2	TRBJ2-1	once	CAIDNSGGADEQFF	TGTGCCATCGATAATAGCGGGGGGGCCGATGAGCAGTTCTTC
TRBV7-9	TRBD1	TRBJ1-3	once	CTTQGAVRVGGNTIYF	TGTACCACCCAGGGGGCTGTTCGGGTCGGTGGAAACACCATATATTTT
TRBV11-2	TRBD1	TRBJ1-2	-	CASSSGTGATPRGYTF	TGTGCCAGCAGCTCCGGGACAGGGGCCACCCCAAGGGGCTACACCTTC
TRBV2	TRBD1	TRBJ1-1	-	CASSVTGVGEGAFF	TGTGCCAGCAGCGTAACAGGGGTCGGAGAAGGAGCTTTCTTT
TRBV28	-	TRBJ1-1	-	CASRTPEGTEAFF	TGTGCCAGCAGAACTCCTGAGGGCACTGAAGCTTTCTTT
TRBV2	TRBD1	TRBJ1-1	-	CASSPRQGGSTEAFF	TGTGCCAGCAGTCCTAGACAGGGGGGCAGCACTGAAGCTTTCTTT
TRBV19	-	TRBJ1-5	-	CASSIDRGGNQPQHF	TGTGCCAGTAGTATAGATCGGGGGGGGAATCAGCCCCAGCATTTT
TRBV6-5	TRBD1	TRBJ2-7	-	CASSFSGTGSMEQYF	TGTGCCAGCAGTTTTTCCGGGACAGGGTCCATGGAGCAGTACTTC